What follows are 24 T cell receptor beta chains derived from one specimen sequenced in a study of shared clonotypes between healthy human individuals. CD45RO-negative CD8 cells positively selected for CCR7 made up the naive population, which excluded terminally differentiated effector memory CD45RA+ cells. Sequenced by immunoSEQ multiplex PCR; TCRdb stores in-frame clones only, minus some. The data show about 600,000 clones, with 98% seen just once and 0.25% to 0.35% held by the top ten. Source material: naive CD8+ T cells sorted from blood. Receptor source: a man in his thirties or forties in good health.

The V gene is TRBV11-2, the J gene TRBJ2-2, with D possibly matching TRBD2 (6 bases). V was trimmed by 4 bases and J by 0 bases, leaving 12 bases between them. Germline CDR1 reads SGHAT; CDR2 reads FQNNGV. This CDR3 is built from 16 residues. Written as DNA, the CDR3 is TGTGCCAGCAGCTCGGGGGTCCTCGCGAACACCGGGGAGCTGTTTTTT. Its translation: CASSSGVLANTGELFF. Filled out from reference TRBV11-2 and TRBJ2-2, the complete variable domain reads EAGVAQSPRYKIIEKRQSVAFWCNPISGHATLYWYQQILGQGPKLLIQFQNNGVVDDSQLPKDRFSAERLKGVDSTLKIQPAKLEDSAVYLCASSSGVLANTGELFFGEGSRLTVL.

This chain connects TRBV27 to TRBJ2-7, with unresolved D. CDR3 size: 16 residues. With 3 bases removed from V and 3 bases from J, the gap between germline ends came to 18 bases. The V gene's germline CDR1 is MNHEY and CDR2 SMNVEV (reference sequence). Written as DNA, the CDR3 is TGTGCCAGCAGTTTCTTCGGGTCATCCCTTTACTACGAGCAGTACTTC. This gives the protein CASSFFGSSLYYEQYF.

Regarding this clone: The sample contains more than one DNA sequence encoding this CDR3. This chain uses TRBV7-9 with TRBJ2-7; D call uncertain. This CDR3 is 11 amino acids long. Trimming removed 4 bases from V and 3 bases from J, with 4 bases in between. Germline CDR1 SEHNR, CDR2 FQNEAQ (reference sequence). In DNA, the CDR3 is TGTGCCAGCAGCTCAGACTACGAGCAGTACTTC. It codes for CASSSDYEQYF.

The rearrangement uses TRBV5-4 and TRBJ2-1; 10 nucleotides align to TRBD1. Germline assignment: CDR1 SGHNT and CDR2 YYREEE (reference sequence). Unmatched junction bases numbered 8, after V lost 5 bases and J lost 3 bases. The CDR3 sequence is 16 residues long. CDR3 nucleotide sequence: TGTGCCAGCAGTTTTACCGGGACAGGGGACTACAATGAGCAGTTCTTC. This codes for CASSFTGTGDYNEQFF. Variable domain in full (rest from reference TRBV5-4 and TRBJ2-1): ETGVTQSPTHLIKTRGQQVTLRCSSQSGHNTVSWYQQALGQGPQFIFQYYREEENGRGNFPPRFSGLQFPNYSSELNVNALELDDSALYLCASSFTGTGDYNEQFFGPGTRLTVL.

The chain joins TRBV18 to TRBJ2-2; 7 positions match TRBD2. Germline loops: CDR1 KGHSH, CDR2 LQKENI. The CDR3 is 15 residues long. J lost 4 bases, V lost 1 base, and 3 bases had no gene match. CDR3 sequence: CASSPLGTTTGELFF. In DNA, the CDR3 is TGTGCCAGCTCACCACTGGGGACTACCACCGGGGAGCTGTTTTTT.

This rearrangement joins TRBV7-9 to TRBJ1-5, with D possibly being TRBD1 (5 bases). Germline assignment: CDR1 SEHNR and CDR2 FQNEAQ (reference sequence). Trimming took 6 bases from V and 4 from J, leaving 13 bases between them. CDR3 length: 14 residues. CDR3 sequence (DNA): TGTGCCAGCAGGAGCGAGGACATTAATCAGCCCCAGCATTTT. As protein: CASRSEDINQPQHF.

J is TRBJ1-1 and V is TRBV28; D remains unclear. This CDR3 contains 11 residues. Trimming cost V 10 bases and J 10 bases, with 16 bases left between them. Germline values: CDR1 MDHEN, CDR2 SYDVKM. The CDR3 sequence is CATGPPEGAFF. CDR3 nucleotide sequence: TGTGCCACCGGTCCCCCGGAGGGAGCTTTCTTT.

The gene calls are TRBV5-4 and TRBJ1-1, with D tentatively TRBD1 (5 bases). Per the germline V gene, CDR1 is SGHNT and CDR2 is YYREEE (reference sequence). V lost 0 bases and J 1 base, leaving 7 bases between the germline ends. The CDR3 totals 14 residues. The chain's CDR3 is CASSLVQANTEAFF. Here the CDR3 DNA reads TGTGCCAGCAGCTTGGTACAGGCGAACACTGAAGCTTTCTTT. Full variable domain (outside the CDR3, taken from reference TRBV5-4 and TRBJ1-1): ETGVTQSPTHLIKTRGQQVTLRCSSQSGHNTVSWYQQALGQGPQFIFQYYREEENGRGNFPPRFSGLQFPNYSSELNVNALELDDSALYLCASSLVQANTEAFFGQGTRLTVV.

The chain recombines TRBV7-8 with TRBJ2-3; TRBD2 agrees at 8 bases. Looked up from germline, CDR1 is SGHVS and CDR2 is FQNEAQ. The trim removed 1 base at V and 4 bases at J, leaving 4 bases unmatched. The CDR3 has 15 amino acids. The CDR3 loop is CASSLGGLDSDTQYF. Written as DNA, the CDR3 is TGTGCCAGCAGCTTAGGGGGACTAGATTCAGATACGCAGTATTTT.

This sequence joins TRBV7-2 and TRBJ2-5, with 13 bases fitting TRBD2. Germline CDR1 is SGHTA and CDR2 is FQGNSA. The CDR3 runs to 17 residues. Trimming cost V 5 bases and J 4 bases; bases outside gene matches: 10. The CDR3 region is CASSGGLAGVWGETQYF. DNA for the CDR3: TGTGCCAGCAGCGGAGGACTAGCGGGAGTTTGGGGAGAGACCCAGTACTTC.

This rearrangement joins TRBV14 to TRBJ2-2, with a tentative D call TRBD1 (5 bases). Germline V lookup: CDR1 SGHDN, CDR2 FVKESK. The CDR3 is 14 residues long. The V end was cut by 3 bases, the J end by 5 bases, with 10 bases between. The CDR3 bases are TGTGCCAGCAGCCACAGGGTAGGAACCGGGGAGCTGTTTTTT. Translation gives CASSHRVGTGELFF.

The chain joins TRBV9 to TRBJ2-7; D is perhaps TRBD2 (6 bases). The CDR3 extends over 14 amino acids. Germline V gene sequence: CDR1 SGDLS, CDR2 YYNGEE. Deletions cut 0 bases from V and 3 bases from J, with 10 bases between. CDR3 amino acids: CASSVEGSGYEQYF. Written as DNA, the CDR3 is TGTGCCAGCAGCGTAGAGGGTAGCGGCTACGAGCAGTACTTC.

The CDR3 protein is CASSLSGQGWYEQFF. The CDR3 DNA is TGTGCCAGCAGTTTATCGGGGCAGGGGTGGTATGAGCAGTTCTTC. The rearrangement joins TRBV27 to TRBJ2-1, with D possibly matching TRBD1 (6 bases). Between the trimmed V and J ends, which lost 0 bases and 8 bases, there was a span of 14 bases. CDR1 and CDR2 (germline): MNHEY, SMNVEV (reference sequence). The CDR3 totals 15 residues.

This chain links TRBV7-9 with TRBJ2-3; D might be TRBD1 (6 bases). Trimming pared 7 bases from V and 1 base from J, leaving 18 bases between. From germline, CDR1 is SEHNR and CDR2 FQNEAQ (reference sequence). This CDR3 has 16 residues. The CDR3 DNA reads as TGTGCCAGCATCCCGCCCGAGGCAGGGGGCACAGATACGCAGTATTTT. Translation gives CASIPPEAGGTDTQYF.

Comment on this clone: At the DNA level, this CDR3 is encoded by other sequences in the same sample as well. The genes are TRBV6-5 and TRBJ2-3, with D maybe TRBD2 (5 bases). V was trimmed by 2 bases and J by 0 bases, leaving 6 bases between them. The length of the CDR3 is 14 residues. CDR1 is MNHEY, CDR2 SVGAGI, per germline. The CDR3 sequence: CASSYGSSTDTQYF. The CDR3 nucleotides are TGTGCCAGCAGTTACGGGAGTAGCACAGATACGCAGTATTTT.

The V call is TRBV6-1, the J call TRBJ2-1, with 9 bases that match TRBD1. Germline trimming cut 2 bases from V and 5 bases from J; bases unmatched to any gene: 10. Germline V lookup: CDR1 MNHNS, CDR2 SASEGT. The CDR3 is made up of 17 amino acids. CDR3 protein: CASSEWWGTGKNNEQFF. The CDR3 DNA is TGTGCCAGCAGTGAATGGTGGGGGACAGGGAAGAACAATGAGCAGTTCTTC.

To note about this clone: Distinct nucleotide sequences in the sample also encode this CDR3. The chain carries TRBV7-2 and TRBJ2-7; 7 bases fit TRBD2. J lost 2 bases, V lost 3 bases, and 4 bases had no gene match. CDR3 length: 14 amino acids. Germline CDR1 is SGHTA and CDR2 is FQGNSA. Written as DNA, the CDR3 is TGTGCCAGCAGCTTTTCGGGGGGAGCCTACGAGCAGTACTTC. Translation: CASSFSGGAYEQYF.

The rearrangement joins TRBV19 to TRBJ2-7; 7 positions match TRBD2. J gave up 3 bases and V 5 bases, and 1 base lay outside the gene matches. Germline loops: CDR1 LNHDA, CDR2 SQIVND (reference sequence). The CDR3 has 12 amino acids. This CDR3 is CASSGGDYEQYF. The CDR3 DNA is TGTGCCAGTAGTGGGGGGGACTACGAGCAGTACTTC.

The V call is TRBV27, the J call TRBJ2-1; 8 nucleotides agree with TRBD1. This CDR3 is 16 amino acids long. V shed 5 bases and J 5 bases; nucleotides not matched to a gene: 11. CDR1 is MNHEY, CDR2 SMNVEV, per germline (reference sequence). CDR3 sequence (DNA): TGTGCCAGCAGTCCGTACCGGACAGGGCCCCACAATGAGCAGTTCTTC. Translation: CASSPYRTGPHNEQFF.

This clone was detected only once. V usage is TRBV7-9 and J usage is TRBJ2-7; D is undetermined. Germline V gives CDR1 SEHNR, CDR2 FQNEAQ (reference sequence). V was pared by 5 bases and J by 4 bases, with 18 bases between. The CDR3 totals 15 residues. The CDR3: CASSGDRQVIYEQYF. The CDR3 bases are TGTGCCAGCAGCGGGGATCGTCAAGTAATTTACGAGCAGTACTTC.

The V call is TRBV29-1, the J call TRBJ2-7, with 10 positions matching TRBD1. The J segment lost 6 bases and the V segment lost 8 bases, leaving 7 bases of the junction unmatched. The CDR3 consists of 12 residues. Germline V lookup: CDR1 SQVTM, CDR2 ANQGSEA. The CDR3 region has the DNA TGCAGCACCCGGGACAGGGGTGTCGAGCAGTACTTC. It encodes CSTRDRGVEQYF.

This clone has a single count. The gene calls are TRBV5-1 and TRBJ2-2; no reliable D call. The CDR3 contains 14 residues. V was shortened by 0 bases and J by 6 bases, with 9 bases between the two germline ends. Germline CDR1 SGHRS, CDR2 YFSETQ. CDR3 coding DNA: TGCGCCAGCAGCTTGGCCTCTGGGGCCGGGGAGCTGTTTTTT. It codes for CASSLASGAGELFF.

This clone was found once. The chain uses TRBV29-1 and TRBJ2-2; no reliable D call. V was pared by 4 bases and J by 0 bases, with 6 bases between. This CDR3 has 13 amino acids. The germline V gene encodes CDR1 SQVTM and CDR2 ANQGSEA. CDR3 in DNA: TGCAGCGTTGGCCAGTCGAACACCGGGGAGCTGTTTTTT. Its translation is CSVGQSNTGELFF.

The chain combines TRBV10-3 with TRBJ1-1; D not resolved. In germline, CDR1 is ENHRY, CDR2 SYGVKD. This CDR3 comprises 13 residues. The V gene lost 3 bases and the J gene lost 7 bases, with 12 bases spanning the gap. The CDR3 sequence: CAISEHLRIEAFF. The CDR3 region has the DNA TGTGCCATCAGTGAACATTTACGGATTGAAGCTTTCTTT.